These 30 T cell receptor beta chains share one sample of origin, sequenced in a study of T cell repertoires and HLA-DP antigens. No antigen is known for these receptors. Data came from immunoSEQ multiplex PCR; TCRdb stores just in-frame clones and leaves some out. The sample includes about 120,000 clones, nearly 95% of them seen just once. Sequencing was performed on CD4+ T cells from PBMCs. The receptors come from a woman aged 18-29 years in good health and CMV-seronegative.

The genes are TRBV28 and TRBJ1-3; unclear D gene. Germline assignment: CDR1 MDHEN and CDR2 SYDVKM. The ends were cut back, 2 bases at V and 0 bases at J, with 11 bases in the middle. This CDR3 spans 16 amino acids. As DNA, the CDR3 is TGTGCCAGCAGTTTAAGGCAGCGCTTCTCTGGAAACACCATATATTTT. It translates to CASSLRQRFSGNTIYF.

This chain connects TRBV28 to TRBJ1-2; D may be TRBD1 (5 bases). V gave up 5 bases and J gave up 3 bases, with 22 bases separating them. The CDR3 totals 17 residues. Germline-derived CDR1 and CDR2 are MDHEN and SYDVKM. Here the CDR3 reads CASSRYGAPTPYYGYTF. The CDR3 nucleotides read TGTGCCAGCAGTCGTTATGGGGCGCCAACACCGTACTATGGCTACACCTTC.

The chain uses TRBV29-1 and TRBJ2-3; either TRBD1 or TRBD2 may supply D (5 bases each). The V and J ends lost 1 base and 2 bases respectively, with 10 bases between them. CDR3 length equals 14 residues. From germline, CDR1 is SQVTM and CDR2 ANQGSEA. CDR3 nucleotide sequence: TGCAGCGTTGAAGTTTTGGGGGTCACAGATACGCAGTATTTT. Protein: CSVEVLGVTDTQYF.

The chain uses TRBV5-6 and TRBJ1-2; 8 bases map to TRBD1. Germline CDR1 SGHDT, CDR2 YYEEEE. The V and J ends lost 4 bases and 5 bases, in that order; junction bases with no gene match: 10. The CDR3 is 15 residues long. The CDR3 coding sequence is TGTGCCAGCAGCCCCCCCCAGGGGGCGAGGTATGGCTACACCTTC. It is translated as CASSPPQGARYGYTF.

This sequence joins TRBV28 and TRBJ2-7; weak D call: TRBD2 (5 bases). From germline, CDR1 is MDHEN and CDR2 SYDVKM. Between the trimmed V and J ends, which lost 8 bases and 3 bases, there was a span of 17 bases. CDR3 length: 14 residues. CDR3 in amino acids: CASRWGAGDYEQYF. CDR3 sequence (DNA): TGTGCCAGCCGGTGGGGAGCTGGTGACTACGAGCAGTACTTC.

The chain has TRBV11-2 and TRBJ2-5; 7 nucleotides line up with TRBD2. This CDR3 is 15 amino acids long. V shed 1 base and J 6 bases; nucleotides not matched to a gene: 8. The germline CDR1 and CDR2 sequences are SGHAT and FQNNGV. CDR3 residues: CASSLAGLVLKTQYF. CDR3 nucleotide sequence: TGTGCCAGCAGCTTAGCCGGACTAGTATTGAAGACCCAGTACTTC.

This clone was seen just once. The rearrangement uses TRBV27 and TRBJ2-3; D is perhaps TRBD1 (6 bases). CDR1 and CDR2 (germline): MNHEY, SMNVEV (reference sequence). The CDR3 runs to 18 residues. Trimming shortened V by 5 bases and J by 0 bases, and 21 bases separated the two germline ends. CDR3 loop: CASSQPGQTGTSTDTQYF. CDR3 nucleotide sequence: TGTGCCAGCAGTCAACCAGGGCAGACAGGCACTAGCACAGATACGCAGTATTTT.

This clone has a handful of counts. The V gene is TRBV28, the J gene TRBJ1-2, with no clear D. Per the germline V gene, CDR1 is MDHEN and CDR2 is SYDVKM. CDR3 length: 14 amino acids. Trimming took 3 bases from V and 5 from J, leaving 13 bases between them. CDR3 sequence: CASSFSLSGYGYTF. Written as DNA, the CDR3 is TGTGCCAGCAGTTTTAGCTTAAGCGGATATGGCTACACCTTC.

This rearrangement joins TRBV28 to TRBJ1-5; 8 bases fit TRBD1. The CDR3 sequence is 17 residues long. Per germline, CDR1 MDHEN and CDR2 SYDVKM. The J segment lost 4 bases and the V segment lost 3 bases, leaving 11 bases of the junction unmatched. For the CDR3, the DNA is TGTGCCAGCAGTTTTGGGGGCAGGGGGCGCGCAAATCAGCCCCAGCATTTT. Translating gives CASSFGGRGRANQPQHF.

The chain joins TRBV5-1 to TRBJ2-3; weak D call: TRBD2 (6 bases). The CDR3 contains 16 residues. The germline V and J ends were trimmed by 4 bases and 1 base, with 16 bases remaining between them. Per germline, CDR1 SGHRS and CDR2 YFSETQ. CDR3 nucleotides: TGCGCCAGCAGCCCCTCGAGGCCGGGGGGCACAGATACGCAGTATTTT. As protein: CASSPSRPGGTDTQYF.

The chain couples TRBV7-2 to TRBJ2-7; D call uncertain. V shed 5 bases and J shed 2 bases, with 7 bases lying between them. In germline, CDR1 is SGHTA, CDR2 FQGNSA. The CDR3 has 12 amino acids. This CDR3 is CASSLGTYEQYV. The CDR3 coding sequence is TGTGCCAGCAGCCTAGGGACCTACGAGCAGTACGTC.

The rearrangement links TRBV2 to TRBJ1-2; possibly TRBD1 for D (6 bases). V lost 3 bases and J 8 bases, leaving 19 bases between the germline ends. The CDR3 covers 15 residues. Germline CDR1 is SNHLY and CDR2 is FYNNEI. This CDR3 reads CASSDSFGGRGGYTF. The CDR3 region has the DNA TGTGCCAGCAGTGATAGTTTCGGGGGGCGAGGCGGCTACACCTTC.

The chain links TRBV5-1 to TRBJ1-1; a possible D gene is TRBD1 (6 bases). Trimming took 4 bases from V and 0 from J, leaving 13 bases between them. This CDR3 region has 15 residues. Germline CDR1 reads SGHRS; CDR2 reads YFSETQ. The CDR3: CASSPWGGMNTEAFF. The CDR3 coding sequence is TGCGCCAGCAGCCCGTGGGGGGGCATGAACACTGAAGCTTTCTTT.

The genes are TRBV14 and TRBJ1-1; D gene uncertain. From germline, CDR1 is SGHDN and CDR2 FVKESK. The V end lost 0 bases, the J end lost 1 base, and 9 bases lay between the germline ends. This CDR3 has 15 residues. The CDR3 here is CASSQDFARNTEAFF. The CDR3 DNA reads TGTGCCAGCAGCCAAGATTTTGCCAGGAACACTGAAGCTTTCTTT.

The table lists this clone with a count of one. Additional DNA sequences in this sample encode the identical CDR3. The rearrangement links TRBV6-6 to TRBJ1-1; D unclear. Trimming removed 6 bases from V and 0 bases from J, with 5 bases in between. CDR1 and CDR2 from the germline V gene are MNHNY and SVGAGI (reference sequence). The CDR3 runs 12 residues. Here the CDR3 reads CASSRLNTEAFF. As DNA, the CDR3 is TGTGCCAGCAGCCGACTGAACACTGAAGCTTTCTTT.

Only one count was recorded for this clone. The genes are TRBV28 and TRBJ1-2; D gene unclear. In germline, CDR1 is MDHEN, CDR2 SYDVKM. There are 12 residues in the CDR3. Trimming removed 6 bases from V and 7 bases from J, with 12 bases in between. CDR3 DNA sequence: TGTGCCAGCAGCTCAACCAAGGCTGGCTACACCTTC. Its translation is CASSSTKAGYTF.

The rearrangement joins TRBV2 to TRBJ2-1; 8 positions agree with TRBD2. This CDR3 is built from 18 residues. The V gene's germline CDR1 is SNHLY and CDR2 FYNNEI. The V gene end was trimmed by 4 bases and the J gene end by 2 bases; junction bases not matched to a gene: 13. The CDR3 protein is CASSVASLAGSAYNEQFF. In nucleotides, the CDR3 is TGTGCCAGCAGTGTAGCCTCCCTAGCGGGTTCTGCCTACAATGAGCAGTTCTTC.

CDR3 sequence (DNA): TGTGCCAGCAGTTACCTATTGGGGGCCGGGGATGGCTACACCTTC. Encoded protein: CASSYLLGAGDGYTF. The chain links TRBV6-5 to TRBJ1-2, with a possible D match to TRBD1 (6 bases). This CDR3 has 15 residues. Trimming stripped 2 bases from V and 6 bases from J, with 16 bases between. The germline V gene has CDR1 MNHEY and CDR2 SVGAGI.

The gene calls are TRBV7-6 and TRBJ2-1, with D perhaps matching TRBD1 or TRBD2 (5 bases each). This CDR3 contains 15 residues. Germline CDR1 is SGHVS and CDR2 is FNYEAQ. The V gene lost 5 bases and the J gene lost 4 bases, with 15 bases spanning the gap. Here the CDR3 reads CASSHRWGNYNEQFF. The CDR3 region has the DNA TGTGCCAGCAGCCATCGGTGGGGGAATTACAATGAGCAGTTCTTC.

CDR3 amino acids: CASASGLSSYGYTF. Here the CDR3 DNA reads TGTGCCAGCGCGTCAGGTTTGTCTAGCTATGGCTACACCTTC. V gene TRBV7-6 combines with J gene TRBJ1-2; no definite D call. V lost 8 bases and J lost 4, with 17 bases in between. From germline, CDR1 is SGHVS and CDR2 FNYEAQ. The CDR3 extends over 14 amino acids.

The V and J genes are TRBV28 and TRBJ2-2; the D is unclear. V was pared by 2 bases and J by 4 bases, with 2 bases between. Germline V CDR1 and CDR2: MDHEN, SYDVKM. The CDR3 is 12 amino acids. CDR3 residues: CASSLITGELFF. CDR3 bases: TGTGCCAGCAGTTTAATCACCGGGGAGCTGTTTTTT.

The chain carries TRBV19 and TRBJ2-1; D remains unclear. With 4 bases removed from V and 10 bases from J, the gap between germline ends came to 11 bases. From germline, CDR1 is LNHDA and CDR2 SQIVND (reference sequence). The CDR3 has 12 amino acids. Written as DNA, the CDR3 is TGTGCCAGTAGTACCCCAATAGGGGAGCAGTTCTTC. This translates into CASSTPIGEQFF.

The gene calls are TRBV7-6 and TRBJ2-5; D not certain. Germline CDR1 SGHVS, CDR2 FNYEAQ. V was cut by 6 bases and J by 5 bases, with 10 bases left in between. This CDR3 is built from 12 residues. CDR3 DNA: TGTGCCAGCAGAGGCCTTCCGGAGACCCAGTACTTC. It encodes CASRGLPETQYF.

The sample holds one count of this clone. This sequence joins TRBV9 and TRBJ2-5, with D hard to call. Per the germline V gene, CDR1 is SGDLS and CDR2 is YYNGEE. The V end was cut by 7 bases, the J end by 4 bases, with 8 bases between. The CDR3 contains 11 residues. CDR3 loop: CASGEPETQYF. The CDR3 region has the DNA TGTGCCAGCGGCGAACCAGAGACCCAGTACTTC.

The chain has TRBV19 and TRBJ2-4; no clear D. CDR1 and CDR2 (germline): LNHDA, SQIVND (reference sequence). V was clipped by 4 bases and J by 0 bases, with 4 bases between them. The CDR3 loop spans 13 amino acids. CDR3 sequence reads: CASSTGAKNIQYF. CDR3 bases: TGTGCCAGTAGTACAGGAGCCAAAAACATTCAGTACTTC.

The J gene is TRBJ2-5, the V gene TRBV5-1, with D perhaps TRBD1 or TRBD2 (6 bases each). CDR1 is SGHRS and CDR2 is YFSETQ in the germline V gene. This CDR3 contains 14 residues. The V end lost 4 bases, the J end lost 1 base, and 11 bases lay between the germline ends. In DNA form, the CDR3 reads TGCGCCAGCAGCAAAGGAGGGGGCCAAGAGACCCAGTACTTC. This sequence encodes CASSKGGGQETQYF.

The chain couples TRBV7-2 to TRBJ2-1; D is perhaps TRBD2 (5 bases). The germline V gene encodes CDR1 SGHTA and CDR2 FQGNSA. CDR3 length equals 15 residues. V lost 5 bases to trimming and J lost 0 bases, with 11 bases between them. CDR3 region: CASSPPADSYNEQFF. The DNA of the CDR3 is TGTGCCAGCAGCCCTCCAGCGGACTCCTACAATGAGCAGTTCTTC. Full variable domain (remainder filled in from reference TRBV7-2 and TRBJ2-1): GAGVSQSPSNKVTEKGKDVELRCDPISGHTALYWYRQSLGQGLEFLIYFQGNSAPDKSGLPSDRFSAERTGGSVSTLTIQRTQQEDSAVYLCASSPPADSYNEQFFGPGTRLTVL.

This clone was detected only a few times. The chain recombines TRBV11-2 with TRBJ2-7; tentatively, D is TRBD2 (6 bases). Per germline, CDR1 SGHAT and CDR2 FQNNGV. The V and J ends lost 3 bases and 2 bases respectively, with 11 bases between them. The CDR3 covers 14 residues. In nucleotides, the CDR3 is TGTGCCAGCAGCTTTGACGGGAGCCCCTACGAGCAGTACTTC. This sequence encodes CASSFDGSPYEQYF.

As DNA, the CDR3 is TGCGCCAGCAGCTTGGAGCCGGTCTCCTACGAGCAGTACTTC. This codes for CASSLEPVSYEQYF. J is TRBJ2-7 and V is TRBV5-1; D gene uncertain. The germline CDR1 and CDR2 sequences are SGHRS and YFSETQ. This CDR3 contains 14 residues. Trimming cost V 0 bases and J 0 bases, with 7 bases left between them.

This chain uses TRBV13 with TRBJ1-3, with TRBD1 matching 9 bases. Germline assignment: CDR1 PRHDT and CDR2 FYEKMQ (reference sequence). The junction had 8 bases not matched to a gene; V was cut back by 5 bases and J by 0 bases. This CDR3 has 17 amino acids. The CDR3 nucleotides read TGTGCCAGCAGCCCGGACAGGGGAAAACTCTCTGGAAACACCATATATTTT. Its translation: CASSPDRGKLSGNTIYF.